The present TCR beta chain was sequenced within a study of cytomegalovirus exposure and HLA in healthy donors. About the study: Earlier results showed roughly 120 million unique TCR beta sequences derived from approximately 170 million T cells. General study points: On later analysis, the bulk of CMV-associated TCR beta chains appeared to be HLA-restricted. Later, an analysis found that common viral pathogens appeared to be linked with several of the most significant clusters.

Amplification used 60 Vbeta primers and 13 Jbeta primers. Original processing methods: Per a later analysis, the number of unique TCR beta chains was approximately 73 million, of which some 9.9 million were shared. TCRdb's table, derived via immunoSEQ multiplex PCR, lists solely in-frame clones and lacks some. The V and J calls and clone size are taken from that table; D and trimming were inferred from the DNA. The data show roughly 120,000 clones, 80% to 90% seen once. Of note for this clone: Its target is unknown.

The V gene lost 4 bases and the J gene lost 4 bases, with 17 bases spanning the gap. The CDR3 has 15 residues. In germline, CDR1 is SGDLS, CDR2 YYNGEE. The sequencing input was PBMCs. The sequence derives from a male donor in good health and CMV-seropositive. The chain recombines TRBV9 with TRBJ2-5; the D gene is possibly TRBD1 (6 bases). This CDR3 reads CASSLDQGRLETQYF. CDR3 bases: TGTGCCAGCAGCCTGGATCAGGGGCGTTTAGAGACCCAGTACTTC.